These T cell receptor beta chains were read from a single sample in a study of blood T cell repertoires in COVID-19. TCRdb's table, derived via immunoSEQ multiplex PCR, lists solely in-frame clones and lacks some. Of tens of thousands of clones in the sample, more than 75% were seen once. Sequenced input: peripheral blood. The receptors stem from a human donor in a cohort sampled during active COVID-19. The CDR3 runs from the conserved cysteine through the conserved F or W. D genes are given only for firm matches. The size of a clone is reported for some rows only, either as once, few or many, or as a class for expanded clones.

DNA	CDR3	J	D	V	size
TGTGCCAGCAGTTTACAGGGGGCAGGGAACACTGAAGCTTTCTTT	CASSLQGAGNTEAFF	TRBJ1-1	TRBD1	TRBV28	once
TGTGCCAGCAGTAAGGGACAGGGCTTCTCTGGAAACACCATATATTTT	CASSKGQGFSGNTIYF	TRBJ1-3	TRBD1	TRBV6-6	.
TGTGCCATCAGTGGGAGGGGGCCACAAGAGACCCAGTACTTC	CAISGRGPQETQYF	TRBJ2-5	.	TRBV10-3	.
TGTGCCACCAGCAGACGGGACAGGGGGCTGTATGGCTACACCTTC	CATSRRDRGLYGYTF	TRBJ1-2	TRBD1	TRBV15	.
TGTGCCAGCAGCCAACAGGTAACCCGCACAGATACGCAGTATTTT	CASSQQVTRTDTQYF	TRBJ2-3	.	TRBV6-5	.
TGTGCCATCGGGACTAGCGGGGGGACGGTCACCGAGCAGTACTTC	CAIGTSGGTVTEQYF	TRBJ2-7	TRBD2	TRBV10-3	once
TGTGCCAGCAGTACCAGGACAGGGCGCTCTGGAAACACCATATATTTT	CASSTRTGRSGNTIYF	TRBJ1-3	TRBD1	TRBV28	.
TGTGCCACCCGGACAGGAGCAGGCTATGGCTACACCTTC	CATRTGAGYGYTF	TRBJ1-2	TRBD1	TRBV12-3/TRBV12-4	.
TGTGCCAGCAGTCCGCCCCGGGACAGAGCGAATGAGCAGTTCTTC	CASSPPRDRANEQFF	TRBJ2-1	TRBD1	TRBV6-6	few
TGTGCCAGCAGCCCACGGACAGGGAGCACCGGGGAGCTGTTTTTT	CASSPRTGSTGELFF	TRBJ2-2	TRBD1	TRBV7-6	.
TGTGCCAGTAGCCAACTAGCGGGGGGCACAGATACGCAGTATTTT	CASSQLAGGTDTQYF	TRBJ2-3	TRBD2	TRBV19	once
TGTGCCAGCAGCCAATGGGGGCCCTACTACGAGCAGTACTTC	CASSQWGPYYEQYF	TRBJ2-7	.	TRBV3-1/TRBV3-2	.
TGTGCCAGCAGTTACTCGAGGGCGGGGGCCGACACTGAAGCTTTCTTT	CASSYSRAGADTEAFF	TRBJ1-1	.	TRBV6-5	.
TGTGCCAGCAATACAGGGGCGGCTGAAGCTTTCTTT	CASNTGAAEAFF	TRBJ1-1	TRBD1	TRBV12-3/TRBV12-4	few
TGTGCCAGCAGTGAAGGGCCGGGACAGGGTAGAAACACCATATATTTT	CASSEGPGQGRNTIYF	TRBJ1-3	TRBD1	TRBV6-1	few
TGCGCCAGCGGGACTAGCGGGCGCCCCTACGAGCAGTACTTC	CASGTSGRPYEQYF	TRBJ2-7	TRBD2	TRBV5-1	.
TGTGCCAGCAGTCCCAGACACGGAATTAGAGATACGCAGTATTTT	CASSPRHGIRDTQYF	TRBJ2-3	.	TRBV27	.
TGTGCCAGCAGCTTCGACAGGGGGTTCTTTAGTAACTATGGCTACACCTTC	CASSFDRGFFSNYGYTF	TRBJ1-2	TRBD1	TRBV5-4	few
TGTGCCAGTAGGCGGGACCGACTCCTCTCTGGGGCCAACGTCCTGACTTTC	CASRRDRLLSGANVLTF	TRBJ2-6	.	TRBV19	.
TGTGCCAGTAGTATCCCCCCAGGGGATGATCAGCCCCAGCATTTT	CASSIPPGDDQPQHF	TRBJ1-5	.	TRBV19	.
TGTGCCACCGAAAGACAGGAACTCACCGGGGAGCTGTTTTTT	CATERQELTGELFF	TRBJ2-2	.	TRBV7-9	few
TGTGCCAGCAGCTTGGCTAGCGGCAACACCGGGGAGCTGTTTTTT	CASSLASGNTGELFF	TRBJ2-2	TRBD2	TRBV7-9	few
TGTGCCAGTAGTATACAGGGCCTCGGGAATTCACCCCTCCACTTT	CASSIQGLGNSPLHF	TRBJ1-6	.	TRBV19	.
TGTGCCAGCAGGTGGGGGGGGCTGGGCAATCAGCCCCAGCATTTT	CASRWGGLGNQPQHF	TRBJ1-5	.	TRBV2	.
TGTGCCAGCAGCCCCCAAGGGTCAGGGGCGGGGGTGAACACTGAAGCTTTCTTT	CASSPQGSGAGVNTEAFF	TRBJ1-1	.	TRBV4-2	.
TGTGCCTGGAGTGTAGCGGCGGGGGGGCGCACGCAGTATTTT	CAWSVAAGGRTQYF	TRBJ2-3	TRBD2	TRBV30	.
TGTGCCAGCAGCCAATCCCCCGGCACTGAAGCTTTCTTT	CASSQSPGTEAFF	TRBJ1-1	.	TRBV14	.
TGCGCCAGCAGTGTAAAGCGGGGCACAGATACGCAGTATTTT	CASSVKRGTDTQYF	TRBJ2-3	.	TRBV10-2	.
TGTGCCAGCAGCTTGGAGACAGGGCGGGATGAAGCTTTCTTT	CASSLETGRDEAFF	TRBJ1-1	TRBD1	TRBV5-5	.
TGTGCCAGCAGCCAGGGACAGGGGTTTTCACCCCTCCACTTT	CASSQGQGFSPLHF	TRBJ1-6	TRBD1	TRBV3-1/TRBV3-2	.
TGTGCCAGCAGCTTCAGGGGGCGAATTAGCACAGATACGCAGTATTTT	CASSFRGRISTDTQYF	TRBJ2-3	TRBD1	TRBV11-1	.